Sequencing of this T cell receptor beta chain was carried out in a study of cytomegalovirus exposure and HLA in healthy donors. The method was immunoSEQ multiplex PCR; TCRdb's version includes in-frame clones alone and lacks a portion of them. The repertoire holds some 250,000 clones, with 90% as singletons. This TCR derives from a woman younger than 30 in good health and CMV-seronegative. The sample consisted of PBMCs.

DNA for the CDR3: TGTGCCAGCAGCTTAGAGGGTACAGGGAATTTTAGACTTATCATGAACACTGAAGCTTTCTTT. Protein: CASSLEGTGNFRLIMNTEAFF. The chain uses TRBV7-3 and TRBJ1-1; D is possibly TRBD1 (6 bases). The CDR3 extends over 21 amino acids. V lost 2 bases and J 0 bases, leaving 28 bases between the germline ends. Germline V gene data show CDR1 as SGHTA and CDR2 as FQGTGA.